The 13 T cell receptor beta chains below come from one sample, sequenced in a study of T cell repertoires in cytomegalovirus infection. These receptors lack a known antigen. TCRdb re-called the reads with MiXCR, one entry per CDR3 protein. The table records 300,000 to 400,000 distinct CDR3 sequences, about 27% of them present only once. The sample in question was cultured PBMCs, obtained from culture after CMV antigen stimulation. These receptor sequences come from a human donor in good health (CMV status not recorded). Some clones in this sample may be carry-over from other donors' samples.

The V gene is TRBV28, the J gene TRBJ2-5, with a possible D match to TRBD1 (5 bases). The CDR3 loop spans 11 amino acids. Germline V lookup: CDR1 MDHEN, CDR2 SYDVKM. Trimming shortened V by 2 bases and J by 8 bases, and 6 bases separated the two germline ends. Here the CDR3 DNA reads TGTGCCAGCAGTTTAAGGGGTACCCAGTACTTC. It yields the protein CASSLRGTQYF.

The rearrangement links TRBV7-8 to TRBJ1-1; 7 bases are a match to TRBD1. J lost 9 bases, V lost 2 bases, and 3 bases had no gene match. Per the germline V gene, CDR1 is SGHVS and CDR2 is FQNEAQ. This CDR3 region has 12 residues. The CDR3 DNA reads TGTGCCAGCAGCTTAATAAGGGGGCAAGCTTTCTTT. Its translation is CASSLIRGQAFF. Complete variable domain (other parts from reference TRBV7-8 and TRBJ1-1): GAGVSQSPRYKVAKRGQDVALRCDPISGHVSLFWYQQALGQGPEFLTYFQNEAQLDKSGLPSDRFFAERPEGSVSTLKIQRTQQEDSAVYLCASSLIRGQAFFGQGTRLTVV.

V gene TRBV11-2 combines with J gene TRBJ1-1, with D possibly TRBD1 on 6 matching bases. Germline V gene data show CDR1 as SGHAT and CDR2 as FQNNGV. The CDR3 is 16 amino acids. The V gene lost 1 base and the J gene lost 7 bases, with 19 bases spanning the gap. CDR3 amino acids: CASSLGGGPGLSEAFF. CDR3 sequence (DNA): TGTGCCAGCAGCTTAGGGGGGGGCCCAGGGTTGAGTGAAGCTTTCTTT.

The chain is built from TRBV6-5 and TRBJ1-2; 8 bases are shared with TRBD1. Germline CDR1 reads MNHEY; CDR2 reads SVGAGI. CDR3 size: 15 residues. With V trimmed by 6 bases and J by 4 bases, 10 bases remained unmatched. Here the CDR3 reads CASSRTGQDSYGYTF. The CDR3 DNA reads TGTGCCAGCAGCCGAACGGGACAGGACTCCTATGGCTACACCTTC.

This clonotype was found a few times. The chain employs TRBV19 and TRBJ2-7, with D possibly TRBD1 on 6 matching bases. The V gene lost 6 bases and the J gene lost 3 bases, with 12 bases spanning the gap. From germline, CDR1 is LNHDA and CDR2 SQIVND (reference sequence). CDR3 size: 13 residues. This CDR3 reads CASSPGQLYEQYF. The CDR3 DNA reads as TGTGCCAGTAGCCCGGGACAACTCTACGAGCAGTACTTC.

CDR3 protein: CASSAARTGGVDTQYF. The CDR3 region has the DNA TGTGCCAGCTCAGCCGCCCGGACAGGGGGCGTAGATACGCAGTATTTT. This chain joins TRBV18 and TRBJ2-3; 11 nucleotides agree with TRBD1. The CDR3 contains 16 residues. Germline CDR1 KGHSH, CDR2 LQKENI. The trim removed 5 bases at V and 5 bases at J, leaving 9 bases unmatched.

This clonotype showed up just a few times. CDR3 sequence reads: CASSPREGSYGYTF. The CDR3 DNA is TGTGCCAGCAGCCCTCGGGAGGGAAGCTATGGCTACACCTTC. V is TRBV27 and J is TRBJ1-2; no definite D call. From germline, CDR1 is MNHEY and CDR2 SMNVEV (reference sequence). CDR3 length: 14 residues. Trimming left V 6 bases short and J 4 bases short, with 15 bases between.

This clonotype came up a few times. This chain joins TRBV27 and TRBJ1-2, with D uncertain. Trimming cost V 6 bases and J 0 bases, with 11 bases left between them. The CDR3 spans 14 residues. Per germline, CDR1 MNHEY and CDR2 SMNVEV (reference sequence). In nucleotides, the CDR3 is TGTGCCAGCAGGGATGACGGAGCTAACTATGGCTACACCTTC. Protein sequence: CASRDDGANYGYTF.

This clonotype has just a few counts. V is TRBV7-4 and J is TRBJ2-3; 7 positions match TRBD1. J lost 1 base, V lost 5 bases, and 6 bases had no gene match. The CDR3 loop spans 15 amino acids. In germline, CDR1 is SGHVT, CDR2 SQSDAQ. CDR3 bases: TGTGCCAGCAGCCAAACCGGGACAGGCACAGATACGCAGTATTTT. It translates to CASSQTGTGTDTQYF.

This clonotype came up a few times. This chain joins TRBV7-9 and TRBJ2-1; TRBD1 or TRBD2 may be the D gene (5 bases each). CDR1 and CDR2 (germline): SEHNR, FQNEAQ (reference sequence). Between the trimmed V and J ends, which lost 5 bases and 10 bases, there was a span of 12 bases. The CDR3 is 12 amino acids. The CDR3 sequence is CASSVGDREQFF. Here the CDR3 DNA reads TGTGCCAGCAGCGTGGGGGATAGGGAGCAGTTCTTC.

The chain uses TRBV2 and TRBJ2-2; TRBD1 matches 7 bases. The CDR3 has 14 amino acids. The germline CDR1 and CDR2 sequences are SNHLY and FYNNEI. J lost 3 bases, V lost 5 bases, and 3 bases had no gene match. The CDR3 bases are TGTGCCAGCAGTTCCGACAGGGACACCGGGGAGCTGTTTTTT. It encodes CASSSDRDTGELFF. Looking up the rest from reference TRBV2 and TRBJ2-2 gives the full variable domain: EPEVTQTPSHQVTQMGQEVILRCVPISNHLYFYWYRQILGQKVEFLVSFYNNEISEKSEIFDDQFSVERPDGSNFTLKIRSTKLEDSAMYFCASSSDRDTGELFFGEGSRLTVL.

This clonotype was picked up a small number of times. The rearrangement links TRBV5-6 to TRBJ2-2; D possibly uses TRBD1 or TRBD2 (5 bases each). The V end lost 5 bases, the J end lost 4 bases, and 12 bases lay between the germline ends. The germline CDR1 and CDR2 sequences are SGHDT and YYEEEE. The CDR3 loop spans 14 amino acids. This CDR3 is CASSNTRGTGELFF. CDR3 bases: TGTGCCAGCAGTAATACTAGGGGCACCGGGGAGCTGTTTTTT.

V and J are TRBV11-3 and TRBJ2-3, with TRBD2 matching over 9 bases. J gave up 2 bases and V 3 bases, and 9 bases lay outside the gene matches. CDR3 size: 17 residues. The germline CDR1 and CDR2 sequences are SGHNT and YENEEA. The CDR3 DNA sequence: TGTGCCAGCAGCTTGGGCCGTAGCGGGAGCTCCACAGATACGCAGTATTTT. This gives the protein CASSLGRSGSSTDTQYF.